Listed below are T cell receptor beta chains from one sample, sequenced in a study of T cell repertoires in cytomegalovirus infection. Using its own MiXCR run on the reads, TCRdb lists one record per CDR3 protein. The data contain 85,000 to 120,000 distinct CDR3 sequences, 16% of them seen just once; the ten biggest clones take up roughly 8%. Sequencing input: PBMCs. These receptors were collected from a human donor in good health (CMV status not recorded). Some clones in this sample may be carry-over from other donors' samples. Both conserved end residues are part of each CDR3. Fields, in order: clone size, V gene, D gene, J gene, CDR3 DNA, CDR3 protein. The D gene is left open where the match is weak. Rows may omit the clone size; those that give it use once, few, many or a size class.

clone size: -; V gene: TRBV20-1; D gene: -; J gene: TRBJ1-2; CDR3 DNA: TGCAGTGCCCGGAGAACACAGGGAGGCGACTATGGCTACACCTTC; CDR3 protein: CSARRTQGGDYGYTF
clone size: few; V gene: TRBV9; D gene: -; J gene: TRBJ1-4; CDR3 DNA: TGTGCCAGCAGCTCTTTGGACAGTGCCAATGAAAAACTGTTTTTT; CDR3 protein: CASSSLDSANEKLFF
clone size: -; V gene: TRBV7-2; D gene: -; J gene: TRBJ2-1; CDR3 DNA: TGTGCCACCACTCGACAGGGAGGGAATGAGCAGTTCTTC; CDR3 protein: CATTRQGGNEQFF
clone size: many; V gene: TRBV7-2; D gene: -; J gene: TRBJ1-4; CDR3 DNA: TGTGCCAGCAGCTTAGTTGAGGTCGGGAGGGCAGGACGGGAAAAACTGTTTTTT; CDR3 protein: CASSLVEVGRAGREKLFF
clone size: many; V gene: TRBV10-2; D gene: -; J gene: TRBJ2-5; CDR3 DNA: TGCGCCAGCGCCGGGACACGCCAAGAGACCCAGTACTTC; CDR3 protein: CASAGTRQETQYF
clone size: few; V gene: TRBV20-1; D gene: TRBD1; J gene: TRBJ1-5; CDR3 DNA: TGCAGTGCTCGGGCAGGGGGGAATTTCGACAATCAGCCCCAGCATTTT; CDR3 protein: CSARAGGNFDNQPQHF
clone size: -; V gene: TRBV5-4; D gene: TRBD1; J gene: TRBJ1-2; CDR3 DNA: TGTGCCAGCAGCTTTTGGGCAGGGGGAGGCTATGGCTACACCTTC; CDR3 protein: CASSFWAGGGYGYTF
clone size: -; V gene: TRBV20-1; D gene: -; J gene: TRBJ1-3; CDR3 DNA: TGCAGTGCCCATGTTTCCAGGGGAGAAACATATTTT; CDR3 protein: CSAHVSRGETYF
clone size: -; V gene: TRBV28; D gene: -; J gene: TRBJ1-1; CDR3 DNA: TGTGCCAGCGGGCCCAGGATGAACACTGAAGCTTTCTTT; CDR3 protein: CASGPRMNTEAFF
clone size: many; V gene: TRBV7-9; D gene: TRBD1; J gene: TRBJ2-5; CDR3 DNA: TGTGCCAGCAGCCCAGGGGGCAGCGGGACCCAGTACTTC; CDR3 protein: CASSPGGSGTQYF
clone size: many; V gene: TRBV7-3; D gene: -; J gene: TRBJ2-7; CDR3 DNA: TGTGCCAGCAGCTTAGGCCAGGGGTCCCCCCACGAGCAGTACTTC; CDR3 protein: CASSLGQGSPHEQYF
clone size: many; V gene: TRBV7-3; D gene: TRBD2; J gene: TRBJ2-1; CDR3 DNA: TGTGCCAGCAGCGACGGACCAGCGGGGGGGGAGCAGTTCTTC; CDR3 protein: CASSDGPAGGEQFF
clone size: -; V gene: TRBV20-1; D gene: TRBD1; J gene: TRBJ2-3; CDR3 DNA: TGCAGTCTATACCGCAGGGGGACAGATACGCAGTATTTT; CDR3 protein: CSLYRRGTDTQYF
clone size: many; V gene: TRBV2; D gene: -; J gene: TRBJ2-2; CDR3 DNA: TGTGCCAGCGCCGGGGGGCGGGACACCGGGGAGCTGTTTTTT; CDR3 protein: CASAGGRDTGELFF
clone size: few; V gene: TRBV19; D gene: -; J gene: TRBJ2-7; CDR3 DNA: TGTGCCAGTAGTACCAGAGGGGAACTCTACGAGCAGTACTTC; CDR3 protein: CASSTRGELYEQYF
clone size: few; V gene: TRBV7-6; D gene: -; J gene: TRBJ2-3; CDR3 DNA: TGTGCCAGCAGCTTAGGAAGCCGAGATACGCAGTATTTT; CDR3 protein: CASSLGSRDTQYF
clone size: few; V gene: TRBV20-1; D gene: -; J gene: TRBJ2-3; CDR3 DNA: TGCAGTGCTAGATTCCCGGGGGGCACAGATACGCAGTATTTT; CDR3 protein: CSARFPGGTDTQYF
clone size: -; V gene: TRBV7-2; D gene: TRBD1; J gene: TRBJ1-5; CDR3 DNA: TGTGCCAGCAGCTCTGGGACAGTAAGCAATCAGCCCCAGCATTTT; CDR3 protein: CASSSGTVSNQPQHF
clone size: few; V gene: TRBV5-8; D gene: TRBD1; J gene: TRBJ2-2; CDR3 DNA: TGTGCCAGCAGCTTCCATCTTGGACAGGGGGCCATCGGGGAGCTGTTTTTT; CDR3 protein: CASSFHLGQGAIGELFF
clone size: -; V gene: TRBV27; D gene: -; J gene: TRBJ2-1; CDR3 DNA: TGTGCCAGCGGCGGGGCACCAGACAATGAGCAGTTCTTC; CDR3 protein: CASGGAPDNEQFF
clone size: -; V gene: TRBV27; D gene: TRBD1; J gene: TRBJ2-7; CDR3 DNA: TGTGCCAGCAGTCCCGCCGGGACAGGGTTGGGCGAGCAGTACTTC; CDR3 protein: CASSPAGTGLGEQYF
clone size: many; V gene: TRBV5-1; D gene: -; J gene: TRBJ2-3; CDR3 DNA: TGCGCCAGCAGAGAGGTCCCAGGGGGCACAGATACGCAGTATTTT; CDR3 protein: CASREVPGGTDTQYF
clone size: many; V gene: TRBV7-2; D gene: -; J gene: TRBJ1-5; CDR3 DNA: TGTGCCAGCAGCTCGCAGGGAAACCAGCCCCAGCATTTT; CDR3 protein: CASSSQGNQPQHF
clone size: few; V gene: TRBV10-3; D gene: -; J gene: TRBJ2-7; CDR3 DNA: TGTGCCATCAGTGGCAGAACGGGTCTTTTAACCTACGAGCAGTACTTC; CDR3 protein: CAISGRTGLLTYEQYF
clone size: -; V gene: TRBV7-9; D gene: -; J gene: TRBJ2-7; CDR3 DNA: TGTGCCAGCAGCTTAGGAGAGGCCGGCTACGAGCAGTACTTC; CDR3 protein: CASSLGEAGYEQYF
clone size: -; V gene: TRBV28; D gene: -; J gene: TRBJ2-4; CDR3 DNA: TGTGCCAGCAGTCCCAATTTGGCCAGAGCCAAAAACATTCAGTACTTC; CDR3 protein: CASSPNLARAKNIQYF
clone size: many; V gene: TRBV19; D gene: -; J gene: TRBJ1-3; CDR3 DNA: TGTGCCAGTAGACGGGAGAACACCATATATTTT; CDR3 protein: CASRRENTIYF
clone size: many; V gene: TRBV7-9; D gene: -; J gene: TRBJ1-5; CDR3 DNA: TGTGCCAGCAGTCTCCGAGACAGCAATCAGCCCCAGCATTTT; CDR3 protein: CASSLRDSNQPQHF
clone size: many; V gene: TRBV7-9; D gene: TRBD1; J gene: TRBJ1-4; CDR3 DNA: TGTGCCAGCAGCTCTCCGGGACAGGGTTTTTCAACTAATGAAAAACTGTTTTTT; CDR3 protein: CASSSPGQGFSTNEKLFF
clone size: -; V gene: TRBV6-6; D gene: -; J gene: TRBJ1-5; CDR3 DNA: TGTGCCAGCAGTTACTTCGGGGGAGGACAGCCCCAGCATTTT; CDR3 protein: CASSYFGGGQPQHF
clone size: -; V gene: TRBV6-6; D gene: -; J gene: TRBJ1-5; CDR3 DNA: TGTGCCAGCAGTTACCCCTCCTTGGATCATCAGCCCCAGCATTTT; CDR3 protein: CASSYPSLDHQPQHF
clone size: -; V gene: TRBV25-1; D gene: -; J gene: TRBJ1-1; CDR3 DNA: TGTGCCAGCAGTAACACAGGGCTCCCTGAAGCTTTCTTT; CDR3 protein: CASSNTGLPEAFF
clone size: -; V gene: TRBV5-1; D gene: -; J gene: TRBJ1-2; CDR3 DNA: TGCGCCAGCAGCTCGGTGGGGGACTATGGCTACACCTTC; CDR3 protein: CASSSVGDYGYTF
clone size: -; V gene: TRBV7-6; D gene: -; J gene: TRBJ2-1; CDR3 DNA: TGTGCTAGCAGTCCACGTTATGGGAATGAGCAGTTCTTC; CDR3 protein: CASSPRYGNEQFF
clone size: many; V gene: TRBV7-2; D gene: TRBD2; J gene: TRBJ2-5; CDR3 DNA: TGTGCCAGCAGTCCAGGACTAGCGGTGCCTCGGGAGACCCAGTACTTC; CDR3 protein: CASSPGLAVPRETQYF
clone size: -; V gene: TRBV7-2; D gene: -; J gene: TRBJ1-2; CDR3 DNA: TGTGCCAGCAGCTTAGTAGGAATCTATGGCTACACCTTC; CDR3 protein: CASSLVGIYGYTF
clone size: -; V gene: TRBV20-1; D gene: TRBD2; J gene: TRBJ2-1; CDR3 DNA: TGCAGTGCTAGTTGGGTAGCGGGGGGGAGAAGTGAGCAGTTCTTC; CDR3 protein: CSASWVAGGRSEQFF
clone size: few; V gene: TRBV29-1; D gene: TRBD1; J gene: TRBJ2-7; CDR3 DNA: TGCAGCGCAGCGACAGGGCACGAGCAGTACTTC; CDR3 protein: CSAATGHEQYF
clone size: -; V gene: TRBV27; D gene: TRBD1; J gene: TRBJ1-1; CDR3 DNA: TGTGCCAGCAGTTTAGGAAGGGACAGAAGCGTGAACACTGAAGCTTTCTTT; CDR3 protein: CASSLGRDRSVNTEAFF
clone size: few; V gene: TRBV6-6; D gene: TRBD2; J gene: TRBJ2-3; CDR3 DNA: TGTGCCAGCAGTTACGAAGCGGGGGGGCGTTACTCAGATACGCAGTATTTT; CDR3 protein: CASSYEAGGRYSDTQYF
clone size: many; V gene: TRBV7-2; D gene: -; J gene: TRBJ1-5; CDR3 DNA: TGTGCCAGCAGCTTAGACGCCCGGTTTAGCAATCAGCCCCAGCATTTT; CDR3 protein: CASSLDARFSNQPQHF
clone size: -; V gene: TRBV20-1; D gene: TRBD1; J gene: TRBJ1-2; CDR3 DNA: TGCAGTGCTCTCGGACAGGGTTATGGCTACACCTTC; CDR3 protein: CSALGQGYGYTF
clone size: -; V gene: TRBV19; D gene: -; J gene: TRBJ2-1; CDR3 DNA: TGTGCCAGTAGTCCTAGCAGATACAATGAGCAGTTCTTC; CDR3 protein: CASSPSRYNEQFF
clone size: many; V gene: TRBV20-1; D gene: TRBD2; J gene: TRBJ2-7; CDR3 DNA: TGCAGTGCTAACAAGCGTAGTAGCGGGGACTACGAGCAGTACTTC; CDR3 protein: CSANKRSSGDYEQYF
clone size: many; V gene: TRBV29-1; D gene: -; J gene: TRBJ1-1; CDR3 DNA: TGCAGCGTTGCGGCAGGGCCTGACACTGAAGCTTTCTTT; CDR3 protein: CSVAAGPDTEAFF
clone size: many; V gene: TRBV7-2; D gene: -; J gene: TRBJ2-2; CDR3 DNA: TGTGCCAGCACCCTCTCGGGGTCCGGGGAGCTGTTTTTT; CDR3 protein: CASTLSGSGELFF
clone size: few; V gene: TRBV12-3/TRBV12-4; D gene: TRBD1; J gene: TRBJ2-7; CDR3 DNA: TGTGCCAGCACCTGGGGGACAGGGGAGCAGTACTTC; CDR3 protein: CASTWGTGEQYF